The 20 T cell receptor beta chains listed next were all sequenced from one sample in a study of shared clonotypes between healthy human individuals (TCRdb year 2020). For the CD8 naive samples, CD45RO-negative cells were positively selected for CCR7, yielding a CD45RA+CCR7+ population from which TemRA cells were excluded. Library generation was performed with the immunoSEQ multiplex PCR assay. The source is immuneACCESS, and TCRdb retained only in-frame sequences with V and J called. Part of the clones is not carried over; for the studies checked, unresolved V genes explain less than half of this, and the remainder is unexplained. The sample has more than 2 million clones on record, around 93% of them singletons. Clones ranked in the top ten supply over 1.5% of the sample. The sample taken for sequencing was naive CD8+ T cells from PBMCs. In light of the paper, this sample's cell subset or site label describes: CD45RA+CCR7+. These receptors were taken from a man aged 18-30 years in good health. Some clones in this sample may be carry-over from other donors' samples.

Notes on this clone: This sample includes further DNA sequences coding for the same CDR3. V and J are TRBV7-9 and TRBJ2-1, with unresolved D. This CDR3 comprises 12 residues. The germline V gene encodes CDR1 SEHNR and CDR2 FQNEAQ (reference sequence). Trimming removed 6 bases at V and 10 bases at J, with 13 bases between. The DNA of the CDR3 is TGTGCCAGCAGGCGCCCAGTCGGGGAGCAGTTCTTC. It specifies CASRRPVGEQFF. Supplemented by reference TRBV7-9 and TRBJ2-1, the full variable domain reads DTGVSQNPRHKITKRGQNVTFRCDPISEHNRLYWYRQTLGQGPEFLTYFQNEAQLEKSRLLSDRFSAERPKGSFSTLEIQRTEQGDSAMYLCASRRPVGEQFFGPGTRLTVL.

The chain recombines TRBV4-3 with TRBJ1-1; the D gene is possibly TRBD1 (5 bases). Trimming left V 4 bases short and J 6 bases short, with 12 bases between. Germline assignment: CDR1 LGHNA and CDR2 YSLEER. This CDR3 region has 13 residues. The CDR3 protein is CASSPVGTSEAFF. The CDR3 DNA sequence: TGCGCCAGCAGCCCCGTAGGGACCTCTGAAGCTTTCTTT.

The chain combines TRBV10-3 with TRBJ2-2, with TRBD1 as a possible D gene (6 bases). Trimming removed 7 bases at V and 3 bases at J, with 18 bases between. This CDR3 contains 16 residues. Germline CDR1 and CDR2: ENHRY and SYGVKD. This CDR3 is CAINPLDSGDTGELFF. DNA for the CDR3: TGTGCCATCAACCCCCTGGACAGTGGGGACACCGGGGAGCTGTTTTTT.

The CDR3 DNA is TGTGCCAGCAGCTTACCCCACGGACTAAAAGTCTACGAGCAGTACTTC. Translating gives CASSLPHGLKVYEQYF. The chain links TRBV7-8 to TRBJ2-7; D is perhaps TRBD2 (6 bases). Germline V gives CDR1 SGHVS, CDR2 FQNEAQ. Trimming took 2 bases from V and 3 from J, leaving 17 bases between them. The CDR3 totals 16 residues.

V usage is TRBV27 and J usage is TRBJ1-1; D is uncertain. The CDR3 contains 15 residues. The V end lost 6 bases, the J end lost 3 bases, and 17 bases lay between the germline ends. Germline V gene data show CDR1 as MNHEY and CDR2 as SMNVEV (reference sequence). In DNA form, the CDR3 reads TGTGCCAGCAGCTCACGTGAGGCGGCCCACACTGAAGCTTTCTTT. Residues: CASSSREAAHTEAFF.

This clone was observed once. This specimen includes other DNA sequences encoding the same CDR3. The chain has TRBV4-3 and TRBJ2-7, with D unclear. Trimming pared 1 base from V and 0 bases from J, leaving 7 bases between. Germline loops: CDR1 LGHNA, CDR2 YSLEER. CDR3 length: 14 residues. CDR3 in amino acids: CASSQGTDSYEQYF. The CDR3 nucleotides are TGCGCCAGCAGCCAAGGTACGGACTCCTACGAGCAGTACTTC.

The rearrangement links TRBV18 to TRBJ2-7, with 7 bases matching TRBD2. The CDR3 loop spans 17 amino acids. V gave up 0 bases and J gave up 0 bases; unmatched junction bases: 8. Germline V CDR1 and CDR2: KGHSH, LQKENI. The CDR3 sequence: CASSPPPGREASYEQYF. The CDR3 coding sequence is TGTGCCAGCTCACCACCGCCGGGTCGGGAGGCCTCCTACGAGCAGTACTTC.

The gene calls are TRBV7-6 and TRBJ2-7; D not resolved. The ends were cut back, 0 bases at V and 0 bases at J, with 9 bases in the middle. Germline CDR1 is SGHVS and CDR2 is FNYEAQ. The CDR3 runs 15 residues. The CDR3, as DNA: TGTGCCAGCAGCTTAGCTTCCCTGAACTCCTACGAGCAGTACTTC. This sequence encodes CASSLASLNSYEQYF.

This clone was counted between two and nine times. The rearrangement joins TRBV9 to TRBJ2-7; no definite D call. CDR3 length: 11 amino acids. V dropped 0 bases and J dropped 5 bases, with 3 bases sitting between them. Germline CDR1 and CDR2: SGDLS and YYNGEE. The CDR3 DNA reads TGTGCCAGCAGCGTAGATGACGAGCAGTACTTC. Translated, it gives CASSVDDEQYF.

This chain joins TRBV30 and TRBJ2-1; 7 bases fit TRBD1. CDR1 is GTSNPN and CDR2 is SVGIG in the germline V gene (reference sequence). The CDR3 sequence is 15 residues long. V lost 5 bases, J lost 7 bases, and 14 bases stayed unmatched. This CDR3 is CAWDRTGGVWNEQFF. CDR3 bases: TGTGCCTGGGACCGGACAGGAGGTGTGTGGAATGAGCAGTTCTTC.

This clone was seen only once. The chain links TRBV27 to TRBJ2-7, with D maybe TRBD1 (5 bases). Trimming removed 3 bases at V and 3 bases at J, with 12 bases between. Germline V CDR1 and CDR2: MNHEY, SMNVEV (reference sequence). The CDR3 is 14 amino acids. CDR3 in amino acids: CASSFDSSFYEQYF. The CDR3 region has the DNA TGTGCCAGCAGTTTCGACAGTTCCTTCTACGAGCAGTACTTC.

The V gene is TRBV29-1, the J gene TRBJ2-1, with D uncertain. Germline V CDR1 and CDR2: SQVTM, ANQGSEA. V lost 4 bases to trimming and J lost 1 base, with 11 bases between them. The CDR3 is 14 amino acids. For the CDR3, the DNA is TGCAGCGTTGCCCCGGCCAAGTCCTACAATGAGCAGTTCTTC. Its protein is CSVAPAKSYNEQFF.

The rearrangement links TRBV5-8 to TRBJ2-7; maybe TRBD1 (6 bases). Germline CDR1 is SGHTS and CDR2 is YDEGEE. The CDR3 spans 14 residues. V was clipped by 4 bases and J by 2 bases, with 13 bases between them. CDR3 coding DNA: TGTGCCAGCAGCCGCTCCGGGGACACCTACGAGCAGTACTTC. It encodes CASSRSGDTYEQYF.

The chain recombines TRBV9 with TRBJ2-7, with 8 bases identical to TRBD2. The ends lost 0 bases at V and 5 bases at J; junction bases unmatched: 7. Germline V CDR1 and CDR2: SGDLS, YYNGEE. CDR3 size: 15 residues. The CDR3 sequence is CASSVEAGALHEQYF. CDR3 DNA sequence: TGTGCCAGCAGCGTAGAAGCGGGGGCCCTCCACGAGCAGTACTTC. The full variable domain, in which reference TRBV9 and TRBJ2-7 provide the parts outside the CDR3, is DSGVTQTPKHLITATGQRVTLRCSPRSGDLSVYWYQQSLDQGLQFLIQYYNGEERAKGNILERFSAQQFPDLHSELNLSSLELGDSALYFCASSVEAGALHEQYFGPGTRLTVT.

V is TRBV27 and J is TRBJ2-1, with 9 bases that match TRBD2. This CDR3 comprises 18 residues. V dropped 4 bases and J dropped 4; count of bases not matched to a gene: 14. Looked up from germline, CDR1 is MNHEY and CDR2 is SMNVEV (reference sequence). The chain's CDR3 is CASSSPAGGHKLYNEQFF. The CDR3 nucleotides are TGTGCCAGCAGTTCCCCAGCGGGAGGACACAAGCTTTACAATGAGCAGTTCTTC.

This clone was recorded only once. This chain connects TRBV19 to TRBJ2-7; 8 positions agree with TRBD2. Trimming at V came to 3 bases and at J to 3 bases, leaving 7 bases not matched to a gene. This CDR3 contains 15 residues. CDR1 is LNHDA, CDR2 SQIVND, per germline (reference sequence). CDR3 nucleotide sequence: TGTGCCAGTAGTATTCTGAGCGGGAGTGTCTACGAGCAGTACTTC. It yields the protein CASSILSGSVYEQYF.

This clone was picked up one time. V and J are TRBV6-6 and TRBJ1-1; D is unclear. Trimming shortened V by 0 bases and J by 4 bases, and 9 bases separated the two germline ends. In germline, CDR1 is MNHNY, CDR2 SVGAGI (reference sequence). There are 14 residues in the CDR3. This chain's CDR3 is CASSYSRVGTEAFF. The CDR3 DNA reads as TGTGCCAGCAGTTACTCGAGGGTAGGCACTGAAGCTTTCTTT.

The J gene is TRBJ2-7, the V gene TRBV4-3, with 8 nucleotides matching TRBD2. The germline V gene has CDR1 LGHNA and CDR2 YSLEER. The J segment lost 2 bases and the V segment lost 4 bases, leaving 7 bases of the junction unmatched. The CDR3 has 15 amino acids. CDR3 residues: CASSPAPGGPYEQYF. The CDR3 region has the DNA TGCGCCAGCAGCCCCGCCCCGGGGGGGCCCTACGAGCAGTACTTC.

The chain links TRBV27 to TRBJ2-1; 9 nucleotides align to TRBD2. Trimming took 8 bases from V and 9 from J; bases not matched to a gene: 14. Germline values: CDR1 MNHEY, CDR2 SMNVEV (reference sequence). This CDR3 has 15 residues. The CDR3 is CASGLRGRGVGEQFF. The DNA of the CDR3 is TGTGCCAGCGGTCTGCGCGGGAGGGGGGTAGGTGAGCAGTTCTTC.

The CDR3 spells CSVEDRPSAARGGEKLFF. The CDR3 region has the DNA TGCAGCGTTGAAGATCGTCCGTCGGCAGCCCGTGGGGGGGAAAAACTGTTTTTT. The chain uses TRBV29-1 and TRBJ1-4, with D perhaps TRBD1 (5 bases). The CDR3 is 18 amino acids. V was shortened by 0 bases and J by 8 bases, with 25 bases between the two germline ends. Germline CDR1 and CDR2: SQVTM and ANQGSEA. Based on the CDR3 plus reference TRBV29-1 and TRBJ1-4, the full variable domain is SAVISQKPSRDICQRGTSLTIQCQVDSQVTMMFWYRQQPGQSLTLIATANQGSEATYESGFVIDKFPISRPNLTFSTLTVSNMSPEDSSIYLCSVEDRPSAARGGEKLFFGSGTQLSVL.